This TCR beta chain comes out of a study of T cell repertoires in cytomegalovirus infection. For the study at large: It was the public TCR beta signatures that indicated both CMV infection and matching HLA type.

Germline lookup yields CDR1 LGHNT and CDR2 FRNRAP. V was cut by 2 bases and J by 5 bases, with 12 bases left in between. This CDR3 has 14 residues. Findings and limits, study-wide: Ex vivo, HLA-C-restricted CMV-specific TCR beta clonotypes prevailed over the rest of the response.

This clonotype was counted many times. No antigen is known for it. TCRdb called the reads again in MiXCR, with one record for every CDR3 protein. The table shows more than 150,000 distinct CDR3 sequences, with under 25% occurring only once. The sequenced material came from PBMCs. V and J are TRBV12-5 and TRBJ2-5; D is possibly TRBD1 (6 bases). The TCR originated in a human donor in good health (CMV status not recorded). Some clones in this sample may be carry-over from other donors' samples. CDR3 in DNA: TGTGCTAGTGGTTTGCAGGGGTTAGGTGAGACCCAGTACTTC. This gives the protein CASGLQGLGETQYF.